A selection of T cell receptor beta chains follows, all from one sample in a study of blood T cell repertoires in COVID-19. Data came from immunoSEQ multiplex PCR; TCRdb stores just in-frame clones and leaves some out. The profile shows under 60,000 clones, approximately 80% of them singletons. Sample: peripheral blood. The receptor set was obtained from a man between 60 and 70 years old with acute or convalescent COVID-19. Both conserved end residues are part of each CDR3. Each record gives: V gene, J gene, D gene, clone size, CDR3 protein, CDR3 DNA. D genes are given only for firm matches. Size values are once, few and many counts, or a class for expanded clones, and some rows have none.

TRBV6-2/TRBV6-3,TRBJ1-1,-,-,CASSYRRATTEAFF,TGTGCCAGCAGTTACCGGCGGGCGACGACCGAAGCTTTCTTT
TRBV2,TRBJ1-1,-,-,CASSEALRGEAFF,TGTGCCAGCAGTGAAGCGCTTCGGGGGGAAGCTTTCTTT
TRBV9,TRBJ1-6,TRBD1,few,CASNPTGRDNSPLHF,TGTGCCAGCAACCCGACAGGGAGAGACAATTCACCCCTCCACTTT
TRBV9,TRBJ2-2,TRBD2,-,CASSHSRGDFTGELFF,TGTGCCAGCAGCCACAGTCGGGGGGACTTCACCGGGGAGCTGTTTTTT
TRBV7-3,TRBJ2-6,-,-,CASSDKSGANVLTF,TGTGCCAGCAGCGACAAATCTGGGGCCAACGTCCTGACTTTC
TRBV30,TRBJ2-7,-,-,CAWSVRRGGAVYEQYF,TGTGCCTGGAGTGTACGACGAGGGGGGGCCGTCTACGAGCAGTACTTC
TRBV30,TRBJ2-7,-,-,CAWSVPLGARNEQYF,TGTGCCTGGAGTGTACCTCTGGGGGCGCGAAACGAGCAGTACTTC
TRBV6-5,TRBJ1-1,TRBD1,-,CASSYSTGRPNTEAFF,TGTGCCAGCAGTTACTCGACAGGGCGACCGAACACTGAAGCTTTCTTT
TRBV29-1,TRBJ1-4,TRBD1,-,CSVPTGSGEKLFF,TGCAGCGTCCCGACAGGGTCGGGTGAAAAACTGTTTTTT
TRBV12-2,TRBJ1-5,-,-,CASRRWTGQVPSNQPQHF,TGTGCAAGTCGCCGCTGGACAGGTCAAGTCCCGAGCAATCAGCCCCAGCATTTT
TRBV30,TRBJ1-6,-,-,CAWSWASLGSPLHF,TGTGCCTGGAGTTGGGCCTCTTTGGGTTCACCCCTCCACTTT
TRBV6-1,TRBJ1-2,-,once,CASTGQGQGYTF,TGTGCCAGCACCGGGCAGGGCCAGGGCTACACCTTC
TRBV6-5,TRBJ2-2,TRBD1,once,CASRTGGNTGELFF,TGTGCCAGCCGAACAGGGGGCAACACCGGGGAGCTGTTTTTT
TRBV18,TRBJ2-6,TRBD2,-,CASFPGGGGNLGANVLTF,TGTGCCAGCTTCCCAGGTGGCGGGGGTAACCTGGGGGCCAACGTCCTGACTTTC
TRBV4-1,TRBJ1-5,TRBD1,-,CASSQGRWTGGPPQHF,TGCGCCAGCAGCCAAGGTCGATGGACAGGCGGTCCCCCCCAGCATTTT
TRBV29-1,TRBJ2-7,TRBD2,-,CSVEDAGGHGYEQYF,TGCAGCGTTGAAGACGCGGGGGGGCACGGCTACGAGCAGTACTTC
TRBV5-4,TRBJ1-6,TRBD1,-,CASSFSIQGGNSPLHF,TGTGCCAGCAGCTTTTCCATTCAGGGGGGCAATTCACCCCTCCACTTT
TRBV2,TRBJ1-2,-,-,CASSVREEEGYTF,TGTGCCAGCAGTGTCAGGGAGGAAGAAGGCTACACCTTC
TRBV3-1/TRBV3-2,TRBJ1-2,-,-,CASSDNQGLGYTF,TGTGCCAGCAGCGACAACCAGGGGCTTGGCTACACCTTC
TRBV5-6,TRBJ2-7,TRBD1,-,CASSLQGAYEQYF,TGTGCCAGCAGCTTGCAGGGGGCCTACGAGCAGTACTTC
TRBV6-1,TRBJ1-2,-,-,CASSEALRGGEGYTF,TGTGCCAGCAGTGAAGCGCTTAGAGGAGGTGAAGGCTACACCTTC
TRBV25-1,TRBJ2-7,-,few,CASSPDSHYEQYF,TGTGCCAGCAGTCCCGACAGCCACTACGAGCAGTACTTC
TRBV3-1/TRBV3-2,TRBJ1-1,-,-,CASSRRRDTEAFF,TGTGCCAGCAGCCGACGACGGGACACTGAAGCTTTCTTT
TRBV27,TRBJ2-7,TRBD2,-,CASSAGTSGGLSYEQYF,TGTGCCAGCAGTGCCGGGACTAGCGGGGGGCTCTCCTACGAGCAGTACTTC
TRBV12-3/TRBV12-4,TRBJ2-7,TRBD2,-,CASSGTSSYEQYF,TGTGCCAGCAGCGGGACTAGCTCCTACGAGCAGTACTTC
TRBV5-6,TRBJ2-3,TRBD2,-,CASSLAVGGGNTDTQYF,TGTGCCAGCAGCTTGGCCGTCGGCGGGGGTAACACAGATACGCAGTATTTT
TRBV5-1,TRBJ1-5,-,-,CASSPRGEGNQPQHF,TGCGCCAGCAGCCCGCGAGGGGAGGGGAATCAGCCCCAGCATTTT
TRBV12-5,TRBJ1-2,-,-,CASGPPWGDGYTF,TGTGCTAGTGGTCCACCGTGGGGCGATGGCTACACCTTC
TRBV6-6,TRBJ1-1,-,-,CASSPSGGWRGGTEAFF,TGTGCCAGCAGTCCATCGGGAGGGTGGAGGGGGGGCACTGAAGCTTTCTTT
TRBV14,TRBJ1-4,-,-,CASSQGLGRGEKLFF,TGTGCCAGCAGCCAAGGTCTGGGAAGGGGCGAAAAACTGTTTTTT
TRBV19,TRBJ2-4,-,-,CASSLFGIAKNIQYF,TGTGCCAGTAGTCTATTCGGGATAGCCAAAAACATTCAGTACTTC
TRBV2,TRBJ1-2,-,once,CASSEDLGVNYGYTF,TGTGCCAGCAGTGAAGACCTCGGGGTTAACTATGGCTACACCTTC
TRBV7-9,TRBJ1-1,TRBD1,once,CASSLVQGGNTEAFF,TGTGCCAGCAGCTTAGTACAGGGGGGGAACACTGAAGCTTTCTTT
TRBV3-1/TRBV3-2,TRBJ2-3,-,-,CASSPHTDTQYF,TGTGCCAGCAGCCCACACACAGATACGCAGTATTTT
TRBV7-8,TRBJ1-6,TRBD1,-,CASSFRDRESPLHF,TGTGCCAGCAGCTTCCGGGACAGGGAATCACCCCTCCACTTT
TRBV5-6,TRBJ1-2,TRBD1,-,CASRRTGVYGYTF,TGTGCCAGCAGACGGACAGGAGTCTATGGCTACACCTTC
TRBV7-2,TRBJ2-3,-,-,CASTEAVTDTQYF,TGTGCCAGCACCGAAGCGGTCACAGATACGCAGTATTTT
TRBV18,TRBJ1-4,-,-,CASSPAAGPEEKLFF,TGTGCCAGCTCACCAGCGGCAGGGCCAGAGGAAAAACTGTTTTTT
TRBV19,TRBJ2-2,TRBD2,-,CASSLAGRDTGELFF,TGTGCCAGTAGCCTAGCGGGGAGGGACACCGGGGAGCTGTTTTTT
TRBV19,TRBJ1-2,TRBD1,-,CASSIPGTDYGYTF,TGTGCCAGTAGTATACCCGGGACAGACTATGGCTACACCTTC
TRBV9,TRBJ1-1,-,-,CASSGEESTEAFF,TGTGCCAGCAGCGGCGAGGAATCCACTGAAGCTTTCTTT
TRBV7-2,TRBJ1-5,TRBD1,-,CASSLGQGYQPQHF,TGTGCCAGCAGCCTCGGACAGGGGTATCAGCCCCAGCATTTT
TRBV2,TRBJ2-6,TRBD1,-,CASSSGTGRSGANVLTF,TGTGCCAGCAGCTCCGGGACAGGGCGCTCTGGGGCCAACGTCCTGACTTTC
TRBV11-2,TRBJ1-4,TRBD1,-,CASSFSGQGGEKLFF,TGTGCCAGCAGCTTCTCAGGACAGGGTGGCGAAAAACTGTTTTTT
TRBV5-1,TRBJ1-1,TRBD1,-,CASSPGTLTGTEAFF,TGCGCCAGCAGCCCCGGGACGCTGACAGGGACTGAAGCTTTCTTT
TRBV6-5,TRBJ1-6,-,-,CASSQESYNSPLHF,TGTGCCAGCTCACAGGAGTCTTATAATTCACCCCTCCACTTT
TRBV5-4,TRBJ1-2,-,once,CASRDSRTLNYGYTF,TGTGCCAGCAGAGACAGCAGAACACTTAACTATGGCTACACCTTC
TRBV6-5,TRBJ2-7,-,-,CASRVDSASYEQYF,TGTGCCAGCAGGGTGGACAGTGCCTCCTACGAGCAGTACTTC
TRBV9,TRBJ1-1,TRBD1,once,CASSAPGGALTEAFF,TGTGCCAGCAGCGCCCCAGGGGGCGCGTTGACTGAAGCTTTCTTT
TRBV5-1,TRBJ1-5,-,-,CASSDDGTVGQPQHF,TGCGCCAGCAGCGATGACGGAACAGTAGGTCAGCCCCAGCATTTT
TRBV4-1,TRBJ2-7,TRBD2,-,CASSSGGSGLAGATYEQYF,TGCGCCAGCAGCTCTGGGGGTTCCGGACTAGCGGGGGCGACCTACGAGCAGTACTTC
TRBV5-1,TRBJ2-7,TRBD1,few,CASSFLQGASYEQYF,TGCGCCAGCAGCTTTCTCCAGGGGGCTTCGTACGAGCAGTACTTC
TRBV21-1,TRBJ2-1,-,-,CASSKGGDSSIRYNEQFF,TGTGCCAGCAGCAAAGGGGGGGACAGTTCTATTAGGTACAATGAGCAGTTCTTC
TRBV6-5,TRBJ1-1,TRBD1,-,CASSYGQGGAEAFF,TGTGCCAGCAGTTACGGGCAGGGGGGCGCTGAAGCTTTCTTT
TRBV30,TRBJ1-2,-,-,CAWSTGGGYTF,TGTGCCTGGAGTACGGGAGGCGGCTACACCTTC
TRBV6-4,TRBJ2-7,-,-,CASSVAERSEQYF,TGTGCCAGCAGTGTGGCGGAAAGAAGCGAGCAGTACTTC
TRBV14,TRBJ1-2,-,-,CASSQVTGYGYTF,TGTGCCAGCAGCCAAGTAACGGGGTACGGCTACACCTTC